The 11 T cell receptor beta chains reported below all come from one sample, sequenced in a study of blood T cells in healthy people across ages. Using a J-beta primer mix together with a sample-barcoded 5' primer, a second PCR was run for about 6 to 12 cycles. TCRdb reanalysed the 5' RACE reads using MiXCR and keeps one entry per CDR3 protein. The table lists approximately 1.5 million distinct CDR3 sequences, roughly 43% of them singletons. The material sequenced was blood. These TCRs come from a woman aged 18-29 years in good health.

This clonotype has a handful of counts. This rearrangement joins TRBV25-1 to TRBJ1-1, with a weak D call TRBD1 (5 bases). Trimming took off 5 bases at V and 11 bases at J, with 12 bases between the two ends. Germline V gene data show CDR1 as MGHDK and CDR2 as SYGVNS. CDR3 length: 11 residues. The CDR3 loop is CASSTPGFAFF. The CDR3 bases are TGTGCCAGCAGTACCCCAGGGTTTGCTTTCTTT.

The chain links TRBV4-1 to TRBJ2-2; 8 positions agree with TRBD1. CDR1 and CDR2 (germline): MGHRA, YSYEKL. V was clipped by 3 bases and J by 3 bases; unmatched bases: 6. The CDR3 length is 16 residues. CDR3 nucleotides: TGCGCCAGCAGCCAGGATGACAGGGGATACACCGGGGAGCTGTTTTTT. Translating it yields CASSQDDRGYTGELFF.

There are many counts of this clonotype. CDR3 amino acids: CASSVSVYEQYF. Here the CDR3 DNA reads TGCGCCAGCAGTGTGTCCGTCTATGAGCAGTACTTC. V usage is TRBV10-2 and J usage is TRBJ2-5; D is unresolved. This CDR3 comprises 12 residues. The germline V gene has CDR1 WSHSY and CDR2 SAAADI. The V gene lost 4 bases and the J gene lost 11 bases, with 14 bases spanning the gap.

At least ten counts were recorded for this clonotype. The chain employs TRBV5-4 and TRBJ2-1; the D gene is possibly TRBD2 (5 bases). This CDR3 has 12 residues. Per germline, CDR1 SGHNT and CDR2 YYREEE (reference sequence). Trimming left V 4 bases short and J 15 bases short, with 17 bases between. The CDR3 bases are TGTGCCAGCAGCGAAAGGGAGTCTAGGTCGTTCTTC. It is translated as CASSERESRSFF.

This chain uses TRBV5-1 with TRBJ1-2; perhaps TRBD1 as D (5 bases). Trimming left V 4 bases short and J 0 bases short, with 16 bases between. CDR1 SGHRS and CDR2 YFSETQ come from the germline V gene. The CDR3 sequence is 16 residues long. CDR3 nucleotide sequence: TGCGCCAGCAGCCAGACCGGGGGGGTTCCTAACTATGGCTACACCTTC. Protein: CASSQTGGVPNYGYTF.

V and J are TRBV7-9 and TRBJ2-5, with a possible D match to TRBD2 (5 bases). In germline, CDR1 is SEHNR, CDR2 FQNEAQ (reference sequence). The CDR3 covers 15 residues. V was trimmed by 5 bases and J by 2 bases, leaving 15 bases between them. The CDR3 DNA follows: TGTGCCAGCAGCCCCATTCCGGGGATACAAGAGACCCAGTACTTC. Encoded protein: CASSPIPGIQETQYF. Variable domain in full (rest from reference TRBV7-9 and TRBJ2-5): DTGVSQNPRHKITKRGQNVTFRCDPISEHNRLYWYRQTLGQGPEFLTYFQNEAQLEKSRLLSDRFSAERPKGSFSTLEIQRTEQGDSAMYLCASSPIPGIQETQYFGPGTRLLVL.

This clonotype was observed many times. V and J are TRBV29-1 and TRBJ2-1, with 14 bases aligning to TRBD2. Trimming cost V 3 bases and J 8 bases; bases outside gene matches: 9. This CDR3 spans 16 amino acids. The germline V gene encodes CDR1 SQVTM and CDR2 ANQGSEA. This chain's CDR3 is CSVEGLAGASLYEQFF. The CDR3 DNA follows: TGCAGCGTTGAGGGACTAGCGGGAGCTTCGTTGTATGAGCAGTTCTTC.

This clonotype was seen at least ten times. V usage is TRBV3-1 and J usage is TRBJ2-1, with D possibly matching TRBD2 (5 bases). TRBJ2-7 matches the DNA end more closely, so the J call is doubtful. The CDR3 extends over 13 amino acids. Germline assignment: CDR1 LGHDT and CDR2 YNNKEL (reference sequence). The CDR3 DNA reads TGTGCCAGCAGCCCCACGGGGTACAATGAGCAGTACTTC. Encoded protein: CASSPTGYNEQYF.

This clonotype has just a few counts. The chain couples TRBV4-2 to TRBJ1-2, with D maybe TRBD1 (5 bases). The germline CDR1 and CDR2 sequences are LGHNA and YNFKEQ. V lost 0 bases to trimming and J lost 7 bases, with 15 bases between them. This CDR3 contains 15 residues. The CDR3 nucleotides read TGTGCCAGCAGCCAAGATACTAACTGGGGGAGTGGCTACACCTTC. It translates to CASSQDTNWGSGYTF.

The V gene is TRBV11-2, the J gene TRBJ2-1; D unclear. This CDR3 contains 13 residues. Trimming cost V 7 bases and J 9 bases, with 16 bases left between them. CDR1 and CDR2 from the germline V gene are SGHAT and FQNNGV. CDR3 in DNA: TGTGCCAGCACCTCTGGGCTGTCTGCTGAGCAGTTCTTC. Encoded protein: CASTSGLSAEQFF.

This clonotype was found a few times. The chain has TRBV2 and TRBJ2-7; D is unclear. Trimming shortened V by 4 bases and J by 3 bases, and 10 bases separated the two germline ends. The germline gives CDR1 SNHLY, CDR2 FYNNEI. The CDR3 sequence is 13 residues long. This CDR3 is CASSGSVYYEQYF. CDR3 in DNA: TGTGCCAGCAGTGGTTCGGTATACTACGAGCAGTACTTC.